Listed below are T cell receptor beta chains from one sample, sequenced in a study of blood T cell repertoires in COVID-19. The protocol was immunoSEQ multiplex PCR, while the TCRdb copy is restricted to in-frame clones and leaves out a portion. The top ten clones hold around 5.1% of a sample with about 58,000 clones, about four fifths of them seen once. Input material: peripheral blood. These receptors were collected from a human donor in a cohort sampled during active COVID-19. Each CDR3 is given with its conserved first and last residue. A D gene is named only where the DNA matches it firmly. Clone size is shown for a subset of rows, as once, few, many or a class of expanded clone.

clone size | J gene | V gene | D gene | CDR3 DNA | CDR3 protein
- | TRBJ2-1 | TRBV9 | TRBD2 | TGTGCCAGCAGCGTAGGGGGACTACCCGCCGGAGGGAATGAGCAGTTCTTC | CASSVGGLPAGGNEQFF
- | TRBJ1-5 | TRBV6-2/TRBV6-3 | TRBD1 | TGTGCCAGCAGTTACAGACAGGGGGTCAATCAGCCCCAGCATTTT | CASSYRQGVNQPQHF
- | TRBJ1-5 | TRBV2 | - | TGTGCCAGCAGTCGAAGTGGAGGCAATCAGCCCCAGCATTTT | CASSRSGGNQPQHF
- | TRBJ2-2 | TRBV28 | - | TGTGCCAGCGGGCCCCAGGCGAACACCGGGGAGCTGTTTTTT | CASGPQANTGELFF
once | TRBJ1-2 | TRBV28 | - | TGTGCCAGCAGTTTATCGGTCCAACGTCACTATGGCTACACCTTC | CASSLSVQRHYGYTF
- | TRBJ1-5 | TRBV19 | - | TGTGCCAGTAGTATGGCGGACAAGGTGAATCAGCCCCAGCATTTT | CASSMADKVNQPQHF
- | TRBJ2-5 | TRBV7-9 | TRBD1 | TGTGCCAGCAGCCCCCACCGACAGGGTCTGGAGACCCAGTACTTC | CASSPHRQGLETQYF
once | TRBJ2-7 | TRBV11-2 | TRBD2 | TGTGCCAGCAGCACTAGCGGGGGGGCCTTGTACGAGCAGTACTTC | CASSTSGGALYEQYF
- | TRBJ2-1 | TRBV9 | TRBD1 | TGTGCCAGCAGTATCCTGGGGGGGACAGGGGACTACAATGAGCAGTTCTTC | CASSILGGTGDYNEQFF
- | TRBJ2-7 | TRBV5-6 | - | TGTGCCAGCAGCCGCGAAGTAGGACTCTACGAGCAGTACTTC | CASSREVGLYEQYF
- | TRBJ1-1 | TRBV25-1 | TRBD1 | TGTGCCAGCAGTGCCCCCGACAGGGGAATATTGAACACTGAAGCTTTCTTT | CASSAPDRGILNTEAFF
- | TRBJ2-3 | TRBV9 | TRBD2 | TGTGCCAGCAGCGCTAGCGGGGGGGGGCTCCGTTTT | CASSASGGGLRF
- | TRBJ2-7 | TRBV11-2 | - | TGTGCCAGCAGCCCCCGACAGGTCTCCTACGAGCAGTACTTC | CASSPRQVSYEQYF
- | TRBJ2-7 | TRBV6-1 | - | TGTGCCAGCAGTGAAGCCTTGTTTTTCCCCACTGTGCAGTACTTC | CASSEALFFPTVQYF
- | TRBJ2-7 | TRBV30 | TRBD1 | TGTGCCTTAATTACCGGGACAGGGACCTACGAGCAGTACTTC | CALITGTGTYEQYF
- | TRBJ2-3 | TRBV7-2 | - | TGTGCCAGCAGCCCCGTTTGGGGGGCGGGAGTAGTAGATACGCAGTATTTT | CASSPVWGAGVVDTQYF
- | TRBJ1-6 | TRBV28 | - | TGTGCCAGCAGTTTATCCCCAACATCGCCCCTCCACTTT | CASSLSPTSPLHF
- | TRBJ2-7 | TRBV30 | TRBD1 | TGTGCCTGGTTACAGGGGGCTGGCTACGAGCAGTACTTC | CAWLQGAGYEQYF
- | TRBJ2-6 | TRBV4-3 | - | TGCGCCAGCAGCCAAGATTCACACTCTGGGGCCAACGTCCTGACTTTC | CASSQDSHSGANVLTF
- | TRBJ1-2 | TRBV30 | TRBD1 | TGTGCCTGGAACTCGGGACAGGGGGCGGGTGGCTACACCTTC | CAWNSGQGAGGYTF
- | TRBJ2-7 | TRBV2 | - | TGTGCCAGCTCCAAGGGGTACGAGCAGTACTTC | CASSKGYEQYF
- | TRBJ2-7 | TRBV19 | - | TGTGCCAGTAGTATTAGGGCGGGACCTTACGAGCAGTACTTC | CASSIRAGPYEQYF
- | TRBJ2-7 | TRBV7-9 | TRBD2 | TGTGCCAGCAGCACCCTGACCAGCGGGGGCGCATACGAGCAGTACTTC | CASSTLTSGGAYEQYF
- | TRBJ1-6 | TRBV15 | TRBD1 | TGTGCCACCAGCAGAGATCTCTTGACAGGGGGGTCACCCCTCCACTTT | CATSRDLLTGGSPLHF
- | TRBJ2-7 | TRBV10-1 | TRBD1 | TGCGCCAGCAGTGAAGGGACAGCCACCTACGAGCAGTACTTC | CASSEGTATYEQYF
- | TRBJ1-1 | TRBV5-5 | - | TGTGCCAGCAGCCCATTGACCCAGGTGGTGAACACTGAAGCTTTCTTT | CASSPLTQVVNTEAFF
- | TRBJ1-2 | TRBV5-4 | - | TGTGCCAGCAGCTTCCTCGGCGGCGGGAACTATGGCTACACCTTC | CASSFLGGGNYGYTF
- | TRBJ1-4 | TRBV6-4 | - | TGTGCCAGCACCACAGATCGCACTAATGAAAAACTGTTTTTT | CASTTDRTNEKLFF
- | TRBJ2-5 | TRBV7-2 | - | TGTGCCAGCAGCTCCCGGTGGCGGAGGGAAGGGGAGACCCAGTACTTC | CASSSRWRREGETQYF
few | TRBJ2-1 | TRBV3-1/TRBV3-2 | TRBD2 | TGTGCCAGCAGCCCCCGACTAGCGGGGAACAATGAGCAGTTCTTC | CASSPRLAGNNEQFF
- | TRBJ2-7 | TRBV7-2 | TRBD2 | TGTGCCAGCAGGCGGACTAGCGGGGGCTCTAGCTCCTACGAGCAGTACTTC | CASRRTSGGSSSYEQYF
- | TRBJ2-7 | TRBV3-1/TRBV3-2 | - | TGTGCCAGCAGCCCTACGGACAGCTCCTACGAGCAGTACTTC | CASSPTDSSYEQYF
- | TRBJ1-1 | TRBV6-6 | TRBD1 | TGTGCCAGCAGTTACCAGGGGGCGCGGACTGAAGCTTTCTTT | CASSYQGARTEAFF
few | TRBJ2-7 | TRBV5-6 | TRBD1 | TGTGCCAGCAGCTTGACAGGGGGTCAGTACGAGCAGTACTTC | CASSLTGGQYEQYF
- | TRBJ2-7 | TRBV7-2 | - | TGTGCCAGCAGCTTAGCAACCACAGCCTACGAGCAGTACTTC | CASSLATTAYEQYF
once | TRBJ1-4 | TRBV12-3/TRBV12-4 | - | TGTGCCAGCAGCCCCCGAGTTGAAAAACTGTTTTTT | CASSPRVEKLFF
- | TRBJ2-7 | TRBV19 | TRBD1 | TGTGCCAGTAGTATAGGGCAGGGGGCATACGAGCAGTACTTC | CASSIGQGAYEQYF
- | TRBJ2-7 | TRBV6-5 | TRBD1 | TGTGCCAGCAGTTCGTACGGGACAGGGGTAACCTACGAGCAGTACTTC | CASSSYGTGVTYEQYF
- | TRBJ2-6 | TRBV10-3 | TRBD1 | TGTGCCATCAGCCCGGGACAGGGGATAGCTGGGGCCAACGTCCTGACTTTC | CAISPGQGIAGANVLTF
- | TRBJ1-6 | TRBV5-1 | - | TGCGCCAGCAGCTTCGAGGGCGCCTATAATTCACCCCTCCACTTT | CASSFEGAYNSPLHF
- | TRBJ2-7 | TRBV10-3 | TRBD2 | TGTGCCATCAGTAGGACTAGCGGCGACGAGCAGTACTTC | CAISRTSGDEQYF
- | TRBJ2-7 | TRBV7-9 | - | TGTGCCAGCAGCCCGTTCCCTCGGGGTTACGAGCAGTACTTC | CASSPFPRGYEQYF
- | TRBJ2-7 | TRBV6-2/TRBV6-3 | - | TGTGCCAGCAGTTACCCCGGACAGCCCTACGAGCAGTACTTC | CASSYPGQPYEQYF
- | TRBJ2-7 | TRBV19 | - | TGTGCCAGTAGTATCAAGCGGGCCCCGATTATACATTACGAGCAGTACTTC | CASSIKRAPIIHYEQYF
- | TRBJ1-1 | TRBV28 | - | TGTGCCAGCAGACCCTGGGCCCAGGGCCCGAACACTGAAGCTTTCTTT | CASRPWAQGPNTEAFF
- | TRBJ1-1 | TRBV27 | - | TGTGCCAGCAAAAACAGGGAAGGGAACACTGAAGCTTTCTTT | CASKNREGNTEAFF
- | TRBJ2-7 | TRBV27 | - | TGTGCCAGCAGTTTGTTGTCAGGCCTTACCTACGAGCAGTACTTC | CASSLLSGLTYEQYF
- | TRBJ2-7 | TRBV11-2 | TRBD2 | TGTGCCAGCAGCTGGGGGGGAGGAAGCTCCTACGAGCAGTACTTC | CASSWGGGSSYEQYF